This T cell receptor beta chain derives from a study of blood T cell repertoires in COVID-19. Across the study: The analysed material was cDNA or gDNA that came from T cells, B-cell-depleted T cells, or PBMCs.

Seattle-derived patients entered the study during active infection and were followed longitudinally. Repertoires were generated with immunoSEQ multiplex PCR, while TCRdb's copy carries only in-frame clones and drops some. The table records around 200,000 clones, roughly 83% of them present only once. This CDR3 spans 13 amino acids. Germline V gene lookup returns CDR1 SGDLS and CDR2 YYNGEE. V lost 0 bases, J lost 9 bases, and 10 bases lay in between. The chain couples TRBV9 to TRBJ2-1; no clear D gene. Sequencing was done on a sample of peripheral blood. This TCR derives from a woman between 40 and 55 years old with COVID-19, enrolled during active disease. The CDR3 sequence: CASSVGVGGEQFF. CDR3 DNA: TGTGCCAGCAGCGTAGGCGTTGGCGGTGAGCAGTTCTTC.